The T cell receptor (beta chain) under discussion was sequenced for a study of shared clonotypes between healthy human individuals (dated by TCRdb to about 2020). Concerning the study at large: The cohort comprised two women and a few men aged 18 to 49 years. For each donor, CD4 naive and CD4 memory were each given three plates, CD8 naive was given two plates, and CD8 memory was given one plate. To estimate repertoire size and how much clonotypes are shared between individuals, the study performed deep sequencing of blood TCR repertoires from a few healthy adults. Libraries were prepared and TCR repertoires were sequenced by different laboratories using diverse techniques, in order to increase sequencing depth and limit assay-specific biases. Leukapheresis yielded between about 0.9 and 9 billion PBMCs per donor.

CD8 naive samples consisted of CD45RO-negative cells that were positively selected for CCR7, yielding a CD45RA+CCR7+ population without TemRA cells. The donors were healthy, HIV-negative adults with no recently reported acute infections or vaccinations. Every donor was a Caucasian adult residing in Nashville, Tennessee, USA. Blood was obtained by leukapheresis, after which PBMCs were separated by Ficoll-Histopaque density gradient centrifugation and cryopreserved in liquid nitrogen vapor phase. Purity and quantity of every magnetically sorted T cell population were checked by analytical flow cytometry. Each sorted fraction had its genomic DNA isolated and then quantified by UV absorbance on a Nanodrop 2000c. Using the deep immunoSEQ assay, multiplex PCR amplified TCR CDR3 regions from genomic DNA. For each cell subset, the extracted genomic DNA was distributed evenly across all wells of several immunoSEQ 96-well plates, and each plate served as one replicate. For sorted subsets, about 200 ng genomic DNA, equal to 30,000 to 35,000 T cell genomes, was loaded into each replicate PCR. Purified libraries were quantified with a Qubit 3.0 fluorometer, sized on a Bioanalyzer 2100, and re-quantified with the KAPA Library Quantification kit. Every immunoSEQ 96-well plate was sequenced on a dedicated single-read 150-cycle Illumina NextSeq 550 flow cell. For the original study's pipeline: Because the immunoSEQ output held only junctional sequences and lacked quality scores, the filtering could not match the filtering applied to full-length reads. To assign V/J genes and CDR3, sequences were annotated against IMGT germline references using PyIR, a Python wrapper for IgBLAST v1.9. Reads with weak V/J assignments (E-value above 1e-6), missing CDR3, stop codons, out-of-frame junctions, or ambiguous translated residues were removed. V3J clonotypes were defined by identical inferred V gene, J gene, and CDR3 amino acid sequence. Percentage overlap between repertoires was calculated by dividing the number of shared unique clonotypes by the size of the smaller repertoire. Richness of each repertoire was evaluated using RTK rarefaction, the Chao1 estimator, and Recon v2.1 estimates of unobserved clonotypes. Generation probabilities were computed with OLGA for all TCRbeta clonotypes obtained by the gDNA method from a few donors. TCRdb took this table from immuneACCESS and kept in-frame rearrangements with V and J called. Such tables lack part of the clones; where checked against another copy, unresolved V genes explain under half of the gap, and the rest is unexplained. V, J and clone size are those of that table, while D and trimming were read from the DNA. The sample table records roughly 2.1 million clones; more than 85% of these occur just once. The ten largest clones take up under 2% of the sample.

V loses 1 base, J loses 4 bases, and the germline ends lie 11 bases apart. CDR1 is given as LGHNA and CDR2 as YSLEER, both from the germline V gene. Its CDR3 holds 14 amino acids, cysteine through phenylalanine. Only CDR3 DNA is held: 42 bases, read in frame from base 1. Results the study describes overall, beyond this receptor: Higher generation probabilities were observed for clonotypes shared by all four sorted-subset donors than for non-shared clonotypes. The small number of donors limited the genetic and exposure-history diversity represented. Pairwise subsampling led to the expectation that sequencing depth would affect the degree of clonotype sharing among donors. Sampling was restricted to blood, and TCR repertoires in tissue are likely to differ from TCR repertoires in blood. Naive subsets generally had larger estimated clonotype richness than memory subsets. Even with the large sequencing depth, rarefaction of the sorted-subset datasets indicated that sequencing was incomplete. Approximately 5% of naive CD4, 3.5% of naive CD8, approximately 2.2% of memory CD4, and less than 0.45% of memory CD8 clonotypes were shared across several donors.

On this clone itself: Its antigen specificity is not known. It has no much larger one-base neighbor in the sample; base qualities were not kept.

The chain uses TRBV4-3 and TRBJ2-7; a confident D gene designation cannot be given. This clonotype was sampled from a man younger than 35 in good health. Some clones in this sample may be carry-over from other donors' samples. Sequencing input: naive CD8+ T cells from PBMCs. Interpreted using the paper, the cell subset or site label stands for: CD45RA+CCR7+. For the CDR3, the sequence is CASSQALVGYEQYF. Here is the DNA: TGCGCCAGCAGCCAAGCCCTTGTGGGGTACGAGCAGTACTTC.